Described below is a single TCR beta chain sequence and its context. This entry is derived from a study of blood T cell repertoires in COVID-19. Trimming removed 5 bases at V and 4 bases at J, with 7 bases between. CDR3 length: 12 residues. CDR1 is MNHEY and CDR2 is SVGAGI in the germline V gene. Profiled with immunoSEQ multiplex PCR; TCRdb holds only in-frame clones, not every one. Of about 97,000 clones listed, 87% are singletons. V gene TRBV6-5 combines with J gene TRBJ2-3; D gene unclear. The TCR was taken from a woman aged 45 to 65 with COVID-19, enrolled during active disease. Sequenced: peripheral blood. CDR3 nucleotide sequence: TGTGCCAGCAGTCCTATAGCAGATACGCAGTATTTT. It is translated as CASSPIADTQYF.